These 11 T cell receptor beta chains originate from one sample sequenced in a study of response to subunit inactivated influenza vaccine. MiXCR, applied by TCRdb to the RT-PCR reads, yields one record per CDR3 protein. The repertoire holds under 550,000 distinct CDR3 sequences, with approximately 7.2% as singletons. This specimen consisted of PBMCs from blood, obtained less than 30 months after vaccination. Receptors originate from a man aged 50 to 69 who received an inactivated influenza vaccine.

This clonotype was picked up a small number of times. The chain couples TRBV27 to TRBJ2-2, with D possibly being TRBD2 (6 bases). The V gene's germline CDR1 is MNHEY and CDR2 SMNVEV (reference sequence). V shed 6 bases and J shed 5 bases, with 19 bases lying between them. This CDR3 contains 16 residues. The CDR3 DNA is TGTGCCAGCAGAACGACCGGGACTTTAGCGACCGGGGAGCTGTTTTTT. Its protein is CASRTTGTLATGELFF.

The rearrangement uses TRBV15 and TRBJ2-5; no reliable D call. V was cut by 0 bases and J by 7 bases, with 6 bases left in between. This CDR3 has 12 residues. CDR1 and CDR2 (germline): LNHNV, YYDKDF (reference sequence). The CDR3 nucleotides are TGTGCCACCAGCAGAGATCTGTCGACCCAGTACTTC. This codes for CATSRDLSTQYF.

This clonotype came up a few times. The rearrangement links TRBV20-1 to TRBJ2-4, with a tentative D call TRBD1 (5 bases). This CDR3 comprises 15 residues. Germline V gene sequence: CDR1 DFQATT, CDR2 SNEGSKA (reference sequence). Trimming took 0 bases from V and 6 from J, leaving 15 bases between them. DNA for the CDR3: TGCAGTGCTAGAGATGGGTCTGGACACGTAAACATTCAGTACTTC. Translation: CSARDGSGHVNIQYF.

This sequence joins TRBV7-8 and TRBJ2-2; 7 nucleotides match TRBD1. Trimming took 8 bases from V and 4 from J; bases not matched to a gene: 7. This CDR3 is built from 14 residues. Germline-derived CDR1 and CDR2 are SGHVS and FQNEAQ. This CDR3 is CASCRDSTTGELFF. As DNA, the CDR3 is TGTGCCAGCTGCCGGGACAGTACCACCGGGGAGCTGTTTTTT. Full variable domain (remainder filled in from reference TRBV7-8 and TRBJ2-2): GAGVSQSPRYKVAKRGQDVALRCDPISGHVSLFWYQQALGQGPEFLTYFQNEAQLDKSGLPSDRFFAERPEGSVSTLKIQRTQQEDSAVYLCASCRDSTTGELFFGEGSRLTVL.

There are many counts of this clonotype. The chain recombines TRBV18 with TRBJ2-2; D is perhaps TRBD2 (5 bases). Germline V gene sequence: CDR1 KGHSH, CDR2 LQKENI. The CDR3 contains 14 residues. V was shortened by 2 bases and J by 5 bases, with 9 bases between the two germline ends. CDR3 DNA sequence: TGTGCCAGCTCACCAGAACGACTAACCGGGGAGCTGTTTTTT. It specifies CASSPERLTGELFF.

This clonotype was counted only a few times. The chain employs TRBV29-1 and TRBJ2-3; 9 bases are a match to TRBD1. Trimming took 7 bases from V and 0 from J; bases not matched to a gene: 11. This CDR3 contains 16 residues. Germline CDR1 SQVTM, CDR2 ANQGSEA. CDR3 sequence: CSAKRWGTGSTDTQYF. In DNA form, the CDR3 reads TGCAGCGCCAAACGGTGGGGGACAGGGAGCACAGATACGCAGTATTTT.

In its sample, this clonotype was seen many times. The chain recombines TRBV28 with TRBJ2-5, with a weak D call TRBD1 (6 bases). CDR3 size: 13 residues. Germline lookup yields CDR1 MDHEN and CDR2 SYDVKM. V lost 3 bases and J 9 bases, leaving 14 bases between the germline ends. Here the CDR3 DNA reads TGTGCCAGCAGTTTTCCCTCACCAGGGGCCCAGTACTTC. Translating it yields CASSFPSPGAQYF.

The sample holds a few counts of this clonotype. The genes are TRBV4-2 and TRBJ2-3, with D tentatively TRBD2 (6 bases). The germline CDR1 and CDR2 sequences are LGHNA and YNFKEQ. The CDR3 length is 17 residues. V shed 1 base and J shed 1 base, with 15 bases lying between them. The CDR3 sequence is CASSQGAERARTDTQYF. CDR3 coding DNA: TGTGCCAGCAGCCAAGGCGCCGAGCGGGCACGCACAGATACGCAGTATTTT.

This clonotype was seen at least ten times. The chain has TRBV12-3 or TRBV12-4 and TRBJ1-4; unclear D gene. This CDR3 has 15 amino acids. Between the trimmed V and J ends, which lost 5 bases and 0 bases, there was a span of 10 bases. CDR3 sequence (DNA): TGTGCCAGCAGTCCCGGAGGTACAACTAATGAAAAACTGTTTTTT. Its protein is CASSPGGTTNEKLFF.

This clonotype has more than one count but fewer than ten. V and J are TRBV6-5 and TRBJ2-7; 9 nucleotides align to TRBD2. Germline trimming cut 2 bases from V and 4 bases from J; bases unmatched to any gene: 6. This CDR3 spans 15 amino acids. From germline, CDR1 is MNHEY and CDR2 SVGAGI. CDR3 amino acids: CASSYVAGGTYEQYF. In nucleotides, the CDR3 is TGTGCCAGCAGTTACGTGGCGGGGGGGACTTACGAGCAGTACTTC.

This clonotype came up many times. The V call is TRBV5-6, the J call TRBJ2-2, with unresolved D. Germline CDR1 is SGHDT and CDR2 is YYEEEE. Trimming removed 5 bases at V and 3 bases at J, with 5 bases between. The CDR3 runs 12 residues. DNA of the CDR3: TGTGCCAGCAGGGCAGACACCGGGGAGCTGTTTTTT. Its translation is CASRADTGELFF.